This T cell receptor beta chain appears in the sequencing data of a study of T-cell reconstitution after alpha-beta-depleted transplantation in children. The study, taken as a whole, reports: One year after transplant, T-cell counts and diversity came mostly from newly produced T cells. Certain patients had high TCRbeta diversity at day 60, and it came from recipient T cells and thymic progenitors that survived. About two months after transplant, alpha-beta T cells reportedly came from several hundred expanded graft clones.

A few counts support this clonotype. Its antigen is not known. V gave up 2 bases and J gave up 1 base; unmatched junction bases: 4. The CDR3 totals 15 residues. For TCRbeta, the library was prepared with unique molecular identifiers. TCRdb re-derived calls from the PCR reads in MiXCR, one entry per CDR3 protein. Among 450,000 to 600,000 distinct CDR3 sequences listed, approximately 12% were seen once. This TCR was sampled from a male patient aged 10 to 17 who had a stem cell transplant for acute myeloid leukemia, so the T cells may come from the graft donor. The gene calls are TRBV12-3 or TRBV12-4 and TRBJ2-7; 8 nucleotides agree with TRBD1. This sample comprised PBMCs, mostly from graft donor cells, obtained 360 days after TCRalphabeta/CD19-depleted stem cell transplant. CDR3 residues: CASSLTRQGSYEQYF. The DNA for the CDR3 is TGTGCCAGCAGTTTAACCAGACAGGGGTCCTACGAGCAGTACTTC.